This entry lists 18 T cell receptor beta chains sequenced from one sample in a study of T cell responses to AZD1222 COVID-19 vaccine. Clones were read by immunoSEQ multiplex PCR, and TCRdb kept only the in-frame ones, dropping some. There are 100,000 to 150,000 clones in the sample; more than 70% occur only once, and approximately 4.2% lies in the top ten. The sequences come from peripheral blood, collected on day 0 of AZD1222 vaccination. Every receptor here comes from an adult in good health.

This clone was found a few times. The rearrangement links TRBV29-1 to TRBJ2-3, with D unclear. The CDR3 contains 15 residues. V was cut by 4 bases and J by 0 bases, with 14 bases left in between. Germline V gives CDR1 SQVTM, CDR2 ANQGSEA. CDR3 region: CSVGVVSASTDTQYF. The CDR3, as DNA: TGCAGCGTTGGAGTTGTATCAGCTAGCACAGATACGCAGTATTTT.

This clone came up once. This chain connects TRBV2 to TRBJ1-1; D remains unclear. The CDR3 contains 13 residues. CDR1 is SNHLY and CDR2 is FYNNEI in the germline V gene. V was shortened by 3 bases and J by 1 base, with 6 bases between the two germline ends. The CDR3 reads CASSDRRNTEAFF. As DNA, the CDR3 is TGTGCCAGCAGTGATCGACGGAACACTGAAGCTTTCTTT.

The chain carries TRBV11-2 and TRBJ1-6; unclear D gene. The CDR3 contains 15 residues. Germline lookup yields CDR1 SGHAT and CDR2 FQNNGV. Trimming shortened V by 1 base and J by 0 bases, and 4 bases separated the two germline ends. CDR3 nucleotides: TGTGCCAGCAGCTTAGTAGACTCCTATAATTCACCCCTCCACTTT. This codes for CASSLVDSYNSPLHF.

The rearrangement uses TRBV24-1 and TRBJ2-3, with D maybe TRBD2 (7 bases). Trimming took 4 bases from V and 2 from J, leaving 12 bases between them. Germline CDR1 and CDR2: KGHDR and SFDVKD. This CDR3 comprises 15 residues. CDR3 sequence reads: CATSERGPYTDTQYF. In nucleotides, the CDR3 is TGTGCCACCAGTGAGCGGGGGCCCTACACAGATACGCAGTATTTT.

The chain carries TRBV12-3 or TRBV12-4 and TRBJ1-1; the D is unclear. Trimming cost V 8 bases and J 1 base, with 5 bases left between them. CDR3 length: 11 residues. CDR3 in amino acids: CASEGNTEAFF. DNA of the CDR3: TGTGCCAGCGAAGGGAACACTGAAGCTTTCTTT.

This rearrangement joins TRBV10-3 to TRBJ1-5, with TRBD1 matching 9 bases. The CDR3 has 15 residues. The ends lost 0 bases at V and 4 bases at J; junction bases unmatched: 1. Germline V gene sequence: CDR1 ENHRY, CDR2 SYGVKD. CDR3 loop: CAISESTGGNQPQHF. The CDR3 bases are TGTGCCATCAGTGAGTCGACAGGGGGGAATCAGCCCCAGCATTTT.

This chain uses TRBV30 with TRBJ1-2; tentative D call: TRBD1 (5 bases). Germline assignment: CDR1 GTSNPN and CDR2 SVGIG (reference sequence). Trimming pared 3 bases from V and 8 bases from J, leaving 10 bases between. CDR3 length equals 11 residues. CDR3: CAWRGVAGYTF. For the CDR3, the DNA is TGTGCCTGGAGGGGGGTTGCGGGCTACACCTTC. The whole variable domain, filled in from reference TRBV30 and TRBJ1-2, reads SQTIHQWPATLVQPVGSPLSLECTVEGTSNPNLYWYRQAAGRGLQLLFYSVGIGQISSEVPQNLSASRPQDRQFILSSKKLLLSDSGFYLCAWRGVAGYTFGSGTRLTVV.

V gene TRBV28 combines with J gene TRBJ2-7, with 10 bases identical to TRBD2. The V gene's germline CDR1 is MDHEN and CDR2 SYDVKM. This CDR3 has 15 residues. V trimming: 7 bases; J trimming: 2 bases; junction bases outside the gene matches: 8. The CDR3 here is CASITSGGEAYEQYF. For the CDR3, the DNA is TGTGCCAGCATTACAAGCGGGGGGGAAGCCTACGAGCAGTACTTC. Drawing the rest from reference TRBV28 and TRBJ2-7, the complete variable domain is DVKVTQSSRYLVKRTGEKVFLECVQDMDHENMFWYRQDPGLGLRLIYFSYDVKMKEKGDIPEGYSVSREKKERFSLILESASTNQTSMYLCASITSGGEAYEQYFGPGTRLTVT.

J is TRBJ2-3 and V is TRBV5-1; D gene ambiguous. Germline V gives CDR1 SGHRS, CDR2 YFSETQ. The CDR3 spans 15 residues. The V gene lost 0 bases and the J gene lost 0 bases, with 8 bases spanning the gap. DNA of the CDR3: TGCGCCAGCAGCTTGGAGCCACGAAGCACAGATACGCAGTATTTT. Residues: CASSLEPRSTDTQYF. The full variable domain, its missing parts supplied by reference TRBV5-1 and TRBJ2-3, is KAGVTQTPRYLIKTRGQQVTLSCSPISGHRSVSWYQQTPGQGLQFLFEYFSETQRNKGNFPGRFSGRQFSNSRSEMNVSTLELGDSALYLCASSLEPRSTDTQYFGPGTRLTVL.

The rearrangement links TRBV11-1 to TRBJ1-6; the match to TRBD1 covers 11 bases. Germline trimming cut 1 base from V and 13 bases from J; bases unmatched to any gene: 6. Germline CDR1 is SGHAT and CDR2 is FQDESV (reference sequence). This CDR3 is built from 15 residues. CDR3 sequence: CASSLGDRGSRPLHF. CDR3 DNA sequence: TGTGCCAGCAGCTTAGGGGACAGGGGGTCGAGGCCCCTCCACTTT.

The chain links TRBV13 to TRBJ2-2; the match to TRBD2 covers 7 bases. CDR1 and CDR2 from the germline V gene are PRHDT and FYEKMQ (reference sequence). Trimming at V came to 6 bases and at J to 5 bases, leaving 6 bases not matched to a gene. CDR3 length equals 14 residues. This CDR3 reads CASSSGFRTGELFF. In DNA, the CDR3 is TGTGCCAGCAGTAGCGGGTTCCGAACCGGGGAGCTGTTTTTT.

The chain employs TRBV7-8 and TRBJ2-7; D perhaps matches TRBD1 (5 bases). The CDR3 is made up of 15 amino acids. The germline gives CDR1 SGHVS, CDR2 FQNEAQ. Trimming stripped 5 bases from V and 7 bases from J, with 21 bases between. CDR3 sequence (DNA): TGTGCCAGCAGCCCTTATACTTCGAAGGGGTTTGAGCAGTACTTC. This gives the protein CASSPYTSKGFEQYF.

This chain links TRBV7-2 with TRBJ2-5; D might be TRBD2 (6 bases). V was pared by 3 bases and J by 4 bases, with 15 bases between. The V gene's germline CDR1 is SGHTA and CDR2 FQGNSA. The CDR3 is made up of 15 amino acids. In nucleotides, the CDR3 is TGTGCCAGCAGCTTCACGGGCGGGGTTCGAGAGACCCAGTACTTC. Protein product: CASSFTGGVRETQYF.

In its sample, this clone was seen a few times. The V and J genes are TRBV6-5 and TRBJ1-2; TRBD1 matches at 9 bases. The CDR3 length is 13 residues. Per the germline V gene, CDR1 is MNHEY and CDR2 is SVGAGI. Unmatched junction bases numbered 1, after V lost 2 bases and J lost 6 bases. The CDR3 bases are TGTGCCAGCAGTTACCGACAGGGGGATGGCTACACCTTC. Translated: CASSYRQGDGYTF.

The chain combines TRBV6-1 with TRBJ1-2; the D gene is possibly TRBD1 (5 bases). From germline, CDR1 is MNHNS and CDR2 SASEGT. V lost 2 bases and J lost 3, with 13 bases in between. CDR3 length: 15 amino acids. The CDR3 sequence is CASSEIPDKYYGYTF. The CDR3 DNA follows: TGTGCCAGCAGTGAAATCCCGGACAAATACTATGGCTACACCTTC.

The V and J genes are TRBV6-6 and TRBJ1-5; no firm D call. The V gene lost 7 bases and the J gene lost 0 bases, with 13 bases spanning the gap. Germline-derived CDR1 and CDR2 are MNHNY and SVGAGI (reference sequence). The CDR3 sequence is 15 residues long. The DNA of the CDR3 is TGTGCCAGCACCAACGGGCAGTATAGCAATCAGCCCCAGCATTTT. Its protein product is CASTNGQYSNQPQHF.

The chain combines TRBV7-8 with TRBJ2-7; TRBD1 aligns across 11 bases. CDR1 is SGHVS, CDR2 FQNEAQ, per germline. This CDR3 comprises 15 residues. The V gene end was trimmed by 5 bases and the J gene end by 5 bases; junction bases not matched to a gene: 8. The CDR3 sequence is CASSRRDRGFDEQYF. The DNA of the CDR3 is TGTGCCAGCAGCCGTAGGGACAGGGGGTTCGACGAGCAGTACTTC.

This rearrangement joins TRBV4-2 to TRBJ2-3; D gene ambiguous. The CDR3 covers 16 residues. With 1 base removed from V and 0 bases from J, the gap between germline ends came to 11 bases. CDR1 and CDR2 from the germline V gene are LGHNA and YNFKEQ. DNA for the CDR3: TGTGCCAGCAGCCAAGGATCCTGGGGAAGCACAGATACGCAGTATTTT. Its protein product is CASSQGSWGSTDTQYF.